Below are 21 T cell receptor beta chains sequenced from a single sample in a study of blood T cell repertoires in COVID-19. Sequencing used immunoSEQ multiplex PCR; TCRdb keeps in-frame clones, though not all of them. Of 150,000 to 200,000 clones in the sample, roughly 85% were seen once. The sequenced material came from peripheral blood. These receptors all come from a woman in her twenties or thirties with acute or convalescent COVID-19.

About this clone: Its ends do not fully match the called genes, so a read error is possible. The chain joins TRBV9 to TRBJ1-2, with 12 bases identical to TRBD1. The germline gives CDR1 SGDLS, CDR2 YYNGEE. The CDR3 is 14 amino acids. CDR3 sequence (DNA): TGTGCCAGCAGAGTAGGGACAGGGGGCTTAGGCTACACCTTC. This encodes CASRVGTGGLGYTF.

V usage is TRBV7-9 and J usage is TRBJ1-4; TRBD1 matches at 8 bases. V trimming: 4 bases; J trimming: 8 bases; junction bases outside the gene matches: 9. Germline V CDR1 and CDR2: SEHNR, FQNEAQ (reference sequence). The length of the CDR3 is 15 residues. The CDR3, as DNA: TGTGCCAGCAGCTACGGACAGGGCCACGGCGAAAAACTGTTTTTT. It is translated as CASSYGQGHGEKLFF.

The chain carries TRBV6-5 and TRBJ2-1, with TRBD2 matching over 7 bases. The ends lost 4 bases at V and 3 bases at J; junction bases unmatched: 6. Germline V gives CDR1 MNHEY, CDR2 SVGAGI. The CDR3 sequence is 15 residues long. This CDR3 reads CASSSSGAVYNEQFF. CDR3 DNA sequence: TGTGCCAGCAGTTCGAGCGGGGCCGTCTACAATGAGCAGTTCTTC.

V is TRBV6-1 and J is TRBJ2-1; D not resolved. Germline values: CDR1 MNHNS, CDR2 SASEGT. Trimming cost V 2 bases and J 8 bases, with 7 bases left between them. CDR3 length: 12 residues. The CDR3 loop is CASSELRDEQFF. The CDR3 DNA reads as TGTGCCAGCAGTGAACTACGGGATGAGCAGTTCTTC.

This clone came up once. The genes are TRBV11-2 and TRBJ1-5, with D perhaps matching TRBD1 (5 bases). The CDR3 spans 15 residues. Germline-derived CDR1 and CDR2 are SGHAT and FQNNGV. V lost 5 bases to trimming and J lost 1 base, with 12 bases between them. CDR3 DNA: TGTGCCAGCAGCCCAGGGATTGGGAGCAATCAGCCCCAGCATTTT. Encoded protein: CASSPGIGSNQPQHF.

The rearrangement links TRBV5-4 to TRBJ2-7; a possible D gene is TRBD1 (6 bases). The V gene lost 2 bases and the J gene lost 3 bases, with 12 bases spanning the gap. This CDR3 is 14 amino acids long. Per germline, CDR1 SGHNT and CDR2 YYREEE (reference sequence). CDR3 nucleotide sequence: TGTGCCAGCAGCTTACAGGGTGGGAGCTACGAGCAGTACTTC. Translating it yields CASSLQGGSYEQYF.

CDR3 nucleotide sequence: TGTGCCAGCACCCCTACGGGGGGGTCCGGAAACACCATATATTTT. Translation: CASTPTGGSGNTIYF. V gene TRBV6-5 combines with J gene TRBJ1-3; D possibly corresponds to TRBD1 (5 bases). The germline V gene encodes CDR1 MNHEY and CDR2 SVGAGI. V shed 7 bases and J shed 4 bases, with 17 bases lying between them. The CDR3 loop spans 15 amino acids.

This chain joins TRBV28 and TRBJ1-6; D possibly corresponds to TRBD1 (6 bases). Germline V gene lookup returns CDR1 MDHEN and CDR2 SYDVKM. The CDR3 is made up of 15 amino acids. Trimming removed 10 bases from V and 9 bases from J, with 22 bases in between. In nucleotides, the CDR3 is TGTGCCATCATGCACTCGGCAGGGGAGGGTTCACCCCTCCACTTT. It codes for CAIMHSAGEGSPLHF.

This clone was counted only a few times. This chain links TRBV21-1 with TRBJ1-3. TRBV21-1 is termed a pseudogene. This CDR3 comprises 15 residues. CDR3 DNA: TGTGCCAGCAGCAAAGGGTCGAGCTCTGGAAACACCATATATTTT. This codes for CASSKGSSSGNTIYF.

V and J are TRBV6-2 or TRBV6-3 and TRBJ2-5; 8 bases line up with TRBD2. V gave up 0 bases and J gave up 2 bases; unmatched junction bases: 2. CDR1 and CDR2 (germline): MNHEY, SVGEGT. This CDR3 is 15 amino acids long. In DNA, the CDR3 is TGTGCCAGCAGTTACTCCCCGGGGGGGCAAGAGACCCAGTACTTC. Encoded protein: CASSYSPGGQETQYF.

The CDR3 region has the DNA TGTGCCAGCAGCGGAGTCCCGGACAGGGGGCACGCGAACACCGGGGAGCTGTTTTTT. Translating it yields CASSGVPDRGHANTGELFF. V and J are TRBV11-3 and TRBJ2-2; 11 bases match TRBD1. This CDR3 spans 19 amino acids. Germline V lookup: CDR1 SGHNT, CDR2 YENEEA. The V segment lost 5 bases and the J segment 0 bases; nucleotides outside the gene matches: 11. The variable domain in full, with the rest retrieved from reference TRBV11-3 and TRBJ2-2, is EAGVVQSPRYKIIEKKQPVAFWCNPISGHNTLYWYLQNLGQGPELLIRYENEEAVDDSQLPKDRFSAERLKGVDSTLKIQPAELGDSAVYLCASSGVPDRGHANTGELFFGEGSRLTVL.

The gene calls are TRBV7-2 and TRBJ2-7, with D possibly TRBD2 on 5 matching bases. The CDR3 has 17 amino acids. Germline V CDR1 and CDR2: SGHTA, FQGNSA. Trimming left V 3 bases short and J 2 bases short, with 20 bases between. The CDR3 region is CASSFGRGGGQPYEQYF. CDR3 nucleotide sequence: TGTGCCAGCAGCTTCGGCCGAGGTGGCGGGCAACCCTACGAGCAGTACTTC.

DNA for the CDR3: TGTGCCAGCAGCTTAGGGACAGGGGAGGGCGGCTACACCTTC. It yields the protein CASSLGTGEGGYTF. V gene TRBV7-2 combines with J gene TRBJ1-2, with TRBD1 matching 9 bases. There are 14 residues in the CDR3. CDR1 is SGHTA and CDR2 is FQGNSA in the germline V gene. Unmatched junction bases numbered 5, after V lost 1 base and J lost 8 bases.

The chain carries TRBV3-1 (or the pseudogene TRBV3-2) and TRBJ2-7; the match to TRBD1 covers 9 bases. V was clipped by 2 bases and J by 4 bases; unmatched bases: 6. This CDR3 is 15 amino acids long. The germline V gene has CDR1 LGHDT and CDR2 YNNKEL (reference sequence). CDR3 DNA: TGTGCCAGCAGCCAACCGGGACAGGGTCTTTACGAGCAGTACTTC. It is translated as CASSQPGQGLYEQYF.

The V call is TRBV5-4, the J call TRBJ1-2; D may be TRBD1 (5 bases). In germline, CDR1 is SGHNT, CDR2 YYREEE (reference sequence). The CDR3 length is 14 residues. Trimming stripped 3 bases from V and 0 bases from J, with 9 bases between. The CDR3 protein is CASSSEGANYGYTF. CDR3 bases: TGTGCCAGCAGCTCAGAAGGGGCTAACTATGGCTACACCTTC.

This clone occurred a few times. The CDR3 reads CASRPTALNTEAFF. The CDR3 nucleotides read TGCGCCAGCAGACCGACAGCCCTGAACACTGAAGCTTTCTTT. The chain links TRBV5-1 to TRBJ1-1, with D possibly being TRBD1 (5 bases). Trimming took 5 bases from V and 0 from J, leaving 11 bases between them. The CDR3 length is 14 residues. In germline, CDR1 is SGHRS, CDR2 YFSETQ.

This clone was recorded a few times. This chain links TRBV5-4 with TRBJ2-1; 7 nucleotides agree with TRBD2. The CDR3 consists of 16 residues. V was pared by 4 bases and J by 2 bases, with 9 bases of the junction left unmatched. Germline V gene lookup returns CDR1 SGHNT and CDR2 YYREEE (reference sequence). CDR3 sequence reads: CASSPTGGRPYNEQFF. The CDR3 DNA follows: TGTGCCAGCAGCCCGACTGGCGGGAGACCCTACAATGAGCAGTTCTTC.

V and J are TRBV7-8 and TRBJ2-7; TRBD1 matches at 7 bases. Germline V CDR1 and CDR2: SGHVS, FQNEAQ. CDR3 length: 15 amino acids. V was clipped by 2 bases and J by 2 bases; unmatched bases: 6. CDR3 bases: TGTGCCAGCAGCTTAAGGGACAGTGGCCCCTACGAGCAGTACTTC. Translating gives CASSLRDSGPYEQYF.

In this sample, this clone turned up many times. J is TRBJ1-2 and V is TRBV19, with D unresolved. Trimming took 3 bases from V and 6 from J, leaving 8 bases between them. The CDR3 runs 12 residues. The V gene's germline CDR1 is LNHDA and CDR2 SQIVND (reference sequence). CDR3 in DNA: TGTGCCAGTAGTATTGGCGGGGATGGCTACACCTTC. This translates into CASSIGGDGYTF.

The rearrangement links TRBV5-4 to TRBJ2-4; 16 bases agree with TRBD2. CDR3 length: 18 amino acids. V was pared by 4 bases and J by 8 bases, with 12 bases of the junction left unmatched. In germline, CDR1 is SGHNT, CDR2 YYREEE (reference sequence). This chain's CDR3 is CASSPSPGLAGGQDIQYF. CDR3 bases: TGTGCCAGCAGCCCATCCCCGGGACTAGCGGGGGGGCAGGACATTCAGTACTTC.

J is TRBJ1-1 and V is TRBV20-1; D is possibly TRBD1 (5 bases). This CDR3 comprises 14 residues. Between the trimmed V and J ends, which lost 3 bases and 7 bases, there was a span of 18 bases. Looked up from germline, CDR1 is DFQATT and CDR2 is SNEGSKA (reference sequence). The CDR3 DNA is TGCAGTGCTAGTCCGCAGGGTACGTTCGGTGAAGCTTTCTTT. Its protein is CSASPQGTFGEAFF.